The rows below give T cell receptor beta chains drawn from one sample of a study of blood T cells in healthy people across ages. Each CDR3 protein is one row after TCRdb ran MiXCR on the 5' RACE reads. The sample yields fewer than 900,000 distinct CDR3 sequences, around 49% seen once. The sample taken for sequencing was blood. The receptors stem from a woman aged 60-75 years in good health. CDR3s leave out the opening cysteine and the closing phenylalanine or tryptophan.

>TRBJ2-3|TRBV5-1
ASTDSLSTDTQY
>TRBJ2-7|TRBV24-1
ATSERDGYEQY
>.|TRBV18
ASSQEGASVEQY
>TRBJ1-2|TRBV10-3
AISESSLRQGYT
>TRBJ2-3|TRBV4-2
ASSQDVALAGLKY
>TRBJ1-2|TRBV10-3
AISEPRDRAPGYT
>TRBJ1-2|TRBV7-2
ASSLGQALNYGYT
>TRBJ2-2|TRBV5-1
ASSLIAGDNTGELF
>TRBJ1-4|TRBV4-1
ASSQEGRTNEKLF
>TRBJ2-3|TRBV20-1
RVIGDTQY
>TRBJ2-5|TRBV6-6
ASSPGRKQGAGETQY
>.|TRBV29-1
SVSIRGAYNEQY
>TRBJ2-1|TRBV20-1
RPGQNGNEQF